The T cell receptor (beta chain) under discussion was sequenced for a study of blood T cells in healthy people across ages. Findings and caveats of the study: Greater diversity and more naive CD4+ cells were seen in long-lived donors than in aged donors. TCR beta diversity correlated strongly with naive T cell percentage.

This clonotype has more than one count but fewer than ten. Its cognate antigen is unknown. Next came a second PCR, run for about 6 to 11 cycles, which used a sample-barcoded 5' primer along with a J-beta primer mix. TCRdb called the 5' RACE reads again in MiXCR, with one record for every CDR3 protein. The table lists more than 800,000 distinct CDR3 sequences, 35% to 55% of them singletons. Isolation yielded PBMCs, at least 6.5 million per sample, in every case. This CDR3 is built from 13 residues. Trimming stripped 0 bases from V and 5 bases from J, with 8 bases between. Germline assignment: CDR1 SGHRS and CDR2 YFSETQ.

The clonotype comes from a woman in her fifties or sixties in good health. V gene TRBV5-1 combines with J gene TRBJ2-5; D not certain. Sequenced sample: blood. The CDR3 nucleotides are TGCGCCAGCAGCTTGGGGGCTGAGGAGACCCAGTACTTC. Translated, it gives CASSLGAEETQYF.